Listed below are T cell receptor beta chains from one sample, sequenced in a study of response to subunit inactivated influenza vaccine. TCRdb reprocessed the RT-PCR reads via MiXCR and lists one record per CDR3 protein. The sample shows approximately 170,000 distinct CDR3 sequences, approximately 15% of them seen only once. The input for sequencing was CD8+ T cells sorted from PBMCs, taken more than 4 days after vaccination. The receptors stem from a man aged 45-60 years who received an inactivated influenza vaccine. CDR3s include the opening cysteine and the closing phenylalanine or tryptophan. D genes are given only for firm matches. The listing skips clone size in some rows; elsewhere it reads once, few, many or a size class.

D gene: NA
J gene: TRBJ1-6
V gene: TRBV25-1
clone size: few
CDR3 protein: CASSEFGSVDSPLHF
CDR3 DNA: TGTGCCAGCAGTGAATTTGGCAGCGTAGATTCACCCCTCCACTTT

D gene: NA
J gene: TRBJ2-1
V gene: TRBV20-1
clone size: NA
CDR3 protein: CSARPRGSYNEQFF
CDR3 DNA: TGCAGTGCTAGACCAAGGGGATCCTACAATGAGCAGTTCTTC

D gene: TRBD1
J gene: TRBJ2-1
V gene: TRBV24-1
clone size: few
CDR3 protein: CATSDPDRGGNEQFF
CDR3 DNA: TGTGCCACCAGTGACCCGGACAGGGGAGGGAATGAGCAGTTCTTC

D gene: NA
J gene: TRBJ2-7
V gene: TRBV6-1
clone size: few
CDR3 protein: CASSEASTGYEQYF
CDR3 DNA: TGTGCCAGCAGTGAAGCTTCAACTGGATACGAGCAGTACTTC

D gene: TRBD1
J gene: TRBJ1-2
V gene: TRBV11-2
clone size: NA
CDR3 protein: CASSGNQRDSGYGYTF
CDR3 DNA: TGTGCCAGCAGCGGGAACCAGAGGGACAGCGGGTATGGCTACACCTTC

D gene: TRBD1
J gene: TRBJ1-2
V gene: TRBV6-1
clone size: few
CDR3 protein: CASSDPDRGIGYTF
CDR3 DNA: TGTGCCAGCAGTGACCCGGACAGGGGAATTGGCTACACCTTC

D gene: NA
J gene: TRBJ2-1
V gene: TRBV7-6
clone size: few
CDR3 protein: CASSLSRSGNDNEQFF
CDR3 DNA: TGTGCCAGCAGCTTAAGCCGGTCGGGAAACGACAATGAGCAGTTCTTC

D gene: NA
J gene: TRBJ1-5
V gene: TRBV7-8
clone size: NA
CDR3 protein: CASSLSAGQPQHF
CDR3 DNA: TGTGCCAGCAGCTTATCGGCAGGACAGCCCCAGCATTTT

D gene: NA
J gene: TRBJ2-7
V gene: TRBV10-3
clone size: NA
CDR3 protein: CAISESGGRTYEQYF
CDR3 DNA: TGTGCCATCAGTGAGTCGGGCGGGCGGACCTACGAGCAGTACTTC

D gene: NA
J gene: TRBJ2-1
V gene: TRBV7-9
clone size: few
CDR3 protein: CASSPSRGRSYNEQFF
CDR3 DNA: TGTGCCAGCAGCCCGAGCCGGGGGCGGTCTTACAATGAGCAGTTCTTC

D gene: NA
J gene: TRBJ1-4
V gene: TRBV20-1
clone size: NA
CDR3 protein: CSAKFTGATNEKLFF
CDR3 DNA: TGCAGTGCTAAATTCACAGGTGCAACTAATGAAAAACTGTTTTTT

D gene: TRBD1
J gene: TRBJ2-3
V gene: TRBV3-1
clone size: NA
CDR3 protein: CASSQSGTASFSSTDTQYF
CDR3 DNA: TGTGCCAGCAGCCAATCCGGGACAGCCAGCTTTTCTAGCACAGATACGCAGTATTTT

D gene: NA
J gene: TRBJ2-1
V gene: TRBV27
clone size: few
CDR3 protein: CASSLSAYNEQFF
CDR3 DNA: TGTGCCAGCAGTTTATCAGCCTACAATGAGCAGTTCTTC

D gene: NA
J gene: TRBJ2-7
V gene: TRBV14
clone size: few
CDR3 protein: CASSQTRGTYEQYF
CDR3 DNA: TGTGCCAGCAGCCAAACTAGGGGGACATACGAGCAGTACTTC

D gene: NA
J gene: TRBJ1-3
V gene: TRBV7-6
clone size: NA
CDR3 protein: CASSPNPGPDTIYF
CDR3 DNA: TGTGCCAGCAGCCCCAACCCCGGTCCAGACACCATATATTTT

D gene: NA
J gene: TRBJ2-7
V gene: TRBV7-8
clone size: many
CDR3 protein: CASSTYLLSIYEQYF
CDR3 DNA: TGTGCCAGCAGCACCTACCTGCTCTCCATCTACGAGCAGTACTTC

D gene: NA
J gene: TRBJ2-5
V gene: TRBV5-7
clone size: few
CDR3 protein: CASSLFYSQETQYF
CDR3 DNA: TGTGCCAGCAGCTTGTTTTATAGTCAAGAGACCCAGTACTTC

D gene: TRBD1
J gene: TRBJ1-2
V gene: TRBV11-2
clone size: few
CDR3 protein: CASSLGPGTDDGYTF
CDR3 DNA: TGTGCCAGCAGCTTAGGCCCCGGGACAGACGATGGCTACACCTTC

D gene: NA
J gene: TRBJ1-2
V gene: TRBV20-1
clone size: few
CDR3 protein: CSARDYGYTF
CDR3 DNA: TGCAGTGCTCGCGACTATGGCTACACCTTC

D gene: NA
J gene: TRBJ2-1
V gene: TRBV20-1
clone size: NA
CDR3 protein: CSAPGSSYNEQFF
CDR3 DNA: TGCAGTGCTCCCGGTAGCTCCTACAATGAGCAGTTCTTC

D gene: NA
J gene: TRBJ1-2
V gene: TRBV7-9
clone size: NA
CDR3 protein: CASSLDRYGYTF
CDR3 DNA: TGTGCCAGCAGCTTGGATCGGTATGGCTACACCTTC

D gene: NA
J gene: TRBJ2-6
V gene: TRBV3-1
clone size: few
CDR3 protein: CASSQGPSGANVLTF
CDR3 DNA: TGTGCCAGCAGCCAGGGGCCATCTGGGGCCAACGTCCTGACTTTC

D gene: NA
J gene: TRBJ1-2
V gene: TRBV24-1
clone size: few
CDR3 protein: CATSEVDLNYGYTF
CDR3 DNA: TGTGCCACCAGTGAGGTTGACCTTAACTATGGCTACACCTTC

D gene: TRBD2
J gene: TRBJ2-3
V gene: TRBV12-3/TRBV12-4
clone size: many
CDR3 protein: CASSPLAGGTDTQYF
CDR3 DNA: TGTGCCAGCAGTCCCTTAGCGGGGGGCACAGATACGCAGTATTTT

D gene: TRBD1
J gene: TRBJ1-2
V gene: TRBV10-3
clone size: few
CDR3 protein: CAISGTDYYGYTF
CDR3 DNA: TGTGCCATCAGCGGGACAGATTACTATGGCTACACCTTC

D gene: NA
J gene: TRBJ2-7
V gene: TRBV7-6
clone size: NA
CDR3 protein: CASSRLGYEQYF
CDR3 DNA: TGTGCCAGCAGCCGACTCGGCTACGAGCAGTACTTC

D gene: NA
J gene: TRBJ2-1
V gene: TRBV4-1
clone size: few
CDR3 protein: CASSQRADSYNEQFF
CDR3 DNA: TGCGCCAGCAGCCAACGGGCAGATTCCTACAATGAGCAGTTCTTC

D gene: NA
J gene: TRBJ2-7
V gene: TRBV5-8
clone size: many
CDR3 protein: CASSLVGESSYEQYF
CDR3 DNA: TGTGCCAGCAGCTTGGTAGGGGAAAGCTCCTACGAGCAGTACTTC

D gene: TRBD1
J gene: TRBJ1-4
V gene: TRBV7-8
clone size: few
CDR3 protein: CASRASGQLNEKLFF
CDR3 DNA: TGTGCCAGCAGGGCCTCGGGACAGCTCAATGAAAAACTGTTTTTT

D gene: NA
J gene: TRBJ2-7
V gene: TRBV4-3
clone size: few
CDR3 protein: CASSPHAGTNEQYF
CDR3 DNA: TGCGCCAGCAGCCCCCACGCCGGGACAAACGAGCAGTACTTC

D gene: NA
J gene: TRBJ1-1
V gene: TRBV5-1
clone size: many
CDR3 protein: CASNHPGENTEAFF
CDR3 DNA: TGCGCCAGCAACCATCCTGGGGAGAACACTGAAGCTTTCTTT

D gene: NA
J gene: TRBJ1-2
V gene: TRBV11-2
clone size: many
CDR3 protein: CASSSDSSNYGYTF
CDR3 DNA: TGTGCCAGCAGCTCGGACAGCTCTAACTATGGCTACACCTTC

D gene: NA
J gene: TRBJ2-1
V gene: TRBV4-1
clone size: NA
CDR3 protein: CASSQVWDNEQFF
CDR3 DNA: TGCGCCAGCAGCCAAGTTTGGGACAATGAGCAGTTCTTC

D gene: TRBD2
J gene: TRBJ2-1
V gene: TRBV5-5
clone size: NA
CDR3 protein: CASSLNLAGGFSNEQFF
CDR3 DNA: TGTGCCAGCAGCTTGAACCTAGCGGGAGGGTTTTCCAATGAGCAGTTCTTC